The table lists the clone carrying this TCR beta chain with a count of one. This CDR3 is 13 amino acids long. Trimming cost V 5 bases and J 9 bases, with 14 bases left between them. The germline gives CDR1 ENHRY, CDR2 SYGVKD. The data derive from a study of technical replicates of blood from several donors. The table came from immunoSEQ multiplex PCR; TCRdb's copy has only in-frame clones and leaves some out. The data contain tens of thousands of clones, roughly 94% of them singletons. The chain employs TRBV10-3 and TRBJ2-1; D possibly corresponds to TRBD2 (5 bases). This sequence was found in a human donor in good health. Sequenced sample: T cells isolated from PBMCs. CDR3 DNA: TGTGCCATCAGTCGCGAGGGAAGGAGTGAGCAGTTCTTC. This encodes CAISREGRSEQFF.